This is a list of T cell receptor beta chains from one sample in a study of control samples from healthy donors and cancer patients. Clones were read by immunoSEQ multiplex PCR, and TCRdb kept only the in-frame ones, dropping some. This repertoire shows more than 95,000 clones, 85% to 90% found once; its top ten account for around 1.1%. The sequenced material came from PBMCs. These receptors were collected from a woman aged 50 to 60 with colorectal cancer. Each CDR3 is given with its conserved first and last residue. A D gene is named only where the DNA matches it firmly. Not every row has a clone size; where given, it reads once, few, many or a size class.

clone_size	v_call	cdr3_length	j_call	d_call	cdr3_aa	cdr3_nt
NA	TRBV29-1	14	TRBJ1-2	NA	CSVEAGVGDYGYTF	TGCAGCGTTGAAGCGGGGGTGGGGGACTATGGCTACACCTTC
NA	TRBV18	14	TRBJ2-1	NA	CASSPGAPYNEQFF	TGTGCCAGCTCGCCAGGAGCCCCCTACAATGAGCAGTTCTTC
NA	TRBV18	15	TRBJ2-7	TRBD1	CASSPPLGGLGEQYF	TGTGCCAGCTCACCACCGCTAGGGGGCTTAGGGGAGCAGTACTTC
NA	TRBV5-1	14	TRBJ2-5	NA	CASSLSPGGETQYF	TGCGCCAGCAGCTTGAGCCCAGGAGGGGAGACCCAGTACTTC
few	TRBV10-3	13	TRBJ1-1	NA	CALRSGAATEAFF	TGTGCCCTACGTAGCGGGGCAGCGACTGAAGCTTTCTTT
NA	TRBV2	14	TRBJ1-2	TRBD1	CASSEQGQGLGYTF	TGTGCCAGCAGTGAGCAGGGACAGGGGCTCGGCTACACCTTC
NA	TRBV5-1	17	TRBJ2-6	TRBD2	CASSSSGGASGANVLTF	TGCGCCAGCAGCTCTAGCGGGGGGGCATCTGGGGCCAACGTCCTGACTTTC
NA	TRBV6-5	15	TRBJ2-3	NA	CASRSTGTSTDTQYF	TGTGCCAGCAGATCGACGGGTACAAGCACAGATACGCAGTATTTT
NA	TRBV10-3	15	TRBJ1-1	NA	CAISDWQPVGTEAFF	TGTGCCATCAGTGATTGGCAGCCGGTGGGCACTGAAGCTTTCTTT
NA	TRBV6-6	18	TRBJ1-4	NA	CASSPHPRDGPDWEKLFF	TGTGCCAGCAGTCCTCACCCCCGGGACGGGCCTGATTGGGAAAAACTGTTTTTT
NA	TRBV7-9	18	TRBJ2-7	NA	CASSLSANLPGPYYEQYF	TGTGCCAGCAGCCTCTCCGCTAACCTCCCGGGGCCTTACTACGAGCAGTACTTC
NA	TRBV27	13	TRBJ1-1	NA	CASSLAGDDEAFF	TGTGCCAGCAGTTTGGCCGGGGATGATGAAGCTTTCTTT
NA	TRBV7-3	15	TRBJ2-2	NA	CASSSPGDWTGELFF	TGTGCCAGCAGCTCCCCGGGGGATTGGACCGGGGAGCTGTTTTTT
NA	TRBV5-6	14	TRBJ1-1	TRBD1	CASSWTGLNTEAFF	TGTGCCAGCAGCTGGACAGGATTGAACACTGAAGCTTTCTTT
NA	TRBV6-5	15	TRBJ1-1	NA	CASSYSNSGQREAFF	TGTGCCAGCAGTTACTCCAATTCCGGACAAAGAGAAGCTTTCTTT
NA	TRBV11-2	15	TRBJ2-7	NA	CASSLGVASIYEQYF	TGTGCCAGCAGCTTAGGGGTTGCAAGTATCTACGAGCAGTACTTC
NA	TRBV6-1	15	TRBJ2-2	NA	CASSDQLPNTGELFF	TGTGCCAGCAGTGATCAGCTACCGAACACCGGGGAGCTGTTTTTT
NA	TRBV28	12	TRBJ2-3	NA	CASSPGKDTQYF	TGTGCCAGCAGTCCCGGGAAAGATACGCAGTATTTT
NA	TRBV28	11	TRBJ2-1	NA	CASSLRGEQFF	TGTGCCAGCAGTTTGAGGGGTGAGCAGTTCTTC
few	TRBV5-4	16	TRBJ2-1	NA	CASSLGPRSVGNEQFF	TGTGCCAGCAGCTTGGGCCCCAGGTCGGTTGGGAATGAGCAGTTCTTC
NA	TRBV10-3	14	TRBJ2-1	NA	CATSDGSSYNEQFF	TGTGCCACCTCAGACGGGTCCTCCTACAATGAGCAGTTCTTC
NA	TRBV6-5	14	TRBJ2-5	TRBD1	CASSSSTGLETQYF	TGTGCCAGCAGTTCCTCGACAGGGCTGGAGACCCAGTACTTC
NA	TRBV3-1/TRBV3-2	13	TRBJ2-3	NA	CASSQDYRATQYF	TGTGCCAGCAGCCAAGACTACCGAGCTACGCAGTATTTT
NA	TRBV5-1	14	TRBJ1-4	NA	CASSLYGGDEKLFF	TGCGCCAGCAGCTTGTACGGTGGGGATGAAAAACTGTTTTTT
NA	TRBV2	15	TRBJ2-1	TRBD2	CASSGRLAAYNEQFF	TGTGCCAGCAGCGGAAGACTAGCGGCATACAATGAGCAGTTCTTC
NA	TRBV9	13	TRBJ2-7	TRBD1	CASSAGQTYEQYF	TGTGCCAGCAGCGCGGGACAGACCTACGAGCAGTACTTC
NA	TRBV6-1	17	TRBJ2-7	TRBD1	CASSEGPLTGFSYEQYF	TGTGCCAGCAGTGAAGGCCCCTTGACAGGGTTCTCCTACGAGCAGTACTTC
NA	TRBV28	14	TRBJ2-1	TRBD1	CASRTTGIRNEQFF	TGTGCCAGCAGAACGACAGGGATTCGGAATGAGCAGTTCTTC
NA	TRBV9	14	TRBJ2-1	TRBD2	CASSVALRAGGQFF	TGTGCCAGCAGCGTAGCTCTGAGGGCGGGGGGCCAGTTCTTC
once	TRBV27	12	TRBJ2-1	NA	CASGFHGDEQFF	TGTGCCAGCGGATTCCACGGGGATGAGCAGTTCTTC
NA	TRBV7-6	16	TRBJ2-1	NA	CASSRSTRGANNEQFF	TGTGCCAGCAGCCGATCCACAAGGGGGGCTAACAATGAGCAGTTCTTC
NA	TRBV3-1/TRBV3-2	15	TRBJ2-5	NA	CASSQSLNGLETQYF	TGTGCCAGCAGCCAATCTCTAAACGGCTTGGAGACCCAGTACTTC